The entry below gives a single T cell receptor (beta chain) sequence along with its context. The antigen is undetermined. This sample's time point: week 23, last vaccination. Each vaccine dose was 300 ug of mutant IDH1 20-mer peptide, with topical imiquimod. Tumors from donors were new WHO grade 3 or 4 IDH1-mutant astrocytomas with ATRX loss. The repertoire was sequenced with immunoSEQ multiplex PCR; TCRdb's copy has only in-frame clones and lacks some. The sample yields roughly 50,000 clones, about 81% seen once. The CDR3 has 15 amino acids. Germline V gene sequence: CDR1 MNHNY, CDR2 SVGAGI (reference sequence). Trimming cost V 0 bases and J 4 bases; bases outside gene matches: 4. The sample comes from a study of a mutant IDH1 vaccine in newly diagnosed glioma. Study information: The vaccination schedule gave patients eight doses in weeks 1, 3, 5, 7, 11, 15, 19 and 23. Patients previously underwent radiotherapy, temozolomide, or both, and most underwent both. Study-level points and caveats: Most patients, approximately 93%, showed vaccine-induced immune responses.

This chain links TRBV6-6 with TRBJ2-7, with 9 bases lining up with TRBD2. The source of this sequence is a woman aged 35 to 49 with glioma. Some clones in this sample may be carry-over from other donors' samples. The material was PBMCs, obtained from a glioma patient whose treatment included an IDH1 peptide vaccine. CDR3 amino acids: CASSYSLAGNYEQYF. The CDR3, as DNA: TGTGCCAGCAGTTACTCCCTAGCGGGGAATTACGAGCAGTACTTC.